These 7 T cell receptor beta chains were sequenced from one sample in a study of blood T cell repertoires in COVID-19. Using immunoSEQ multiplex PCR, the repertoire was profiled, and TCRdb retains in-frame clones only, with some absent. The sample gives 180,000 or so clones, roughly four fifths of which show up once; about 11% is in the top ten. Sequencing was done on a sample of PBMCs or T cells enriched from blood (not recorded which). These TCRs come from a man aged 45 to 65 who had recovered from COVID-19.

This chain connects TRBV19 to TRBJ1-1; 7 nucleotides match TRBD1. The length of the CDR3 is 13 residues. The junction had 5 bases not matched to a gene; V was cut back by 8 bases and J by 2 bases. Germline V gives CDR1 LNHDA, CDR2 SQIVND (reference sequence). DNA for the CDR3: TGTGCCAGTGACGACAGGGTCAACACTGAAGCTTTCTTT. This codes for CASDDRVNTEAFF. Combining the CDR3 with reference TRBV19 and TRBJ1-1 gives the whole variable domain DGGITQSPKYLFRKEGQNVTLSCEQNLNHDAMYWYRQDPGQGLRLIYYSQIVNDFQKGDIAEGYSVSREKKESFPLTVTSAQKNPTAFYLCASDDRVNTEAFFGQGTRLTVV.

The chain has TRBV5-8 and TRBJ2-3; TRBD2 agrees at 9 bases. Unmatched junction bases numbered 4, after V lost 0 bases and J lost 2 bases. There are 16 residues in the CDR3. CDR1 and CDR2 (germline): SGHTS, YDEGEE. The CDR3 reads CASSLASGEFTDTQYF. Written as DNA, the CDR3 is TGTGCCAGCAGCTTGGCTAGCGGGGAATTCACAGATACGCAGTATTTT.

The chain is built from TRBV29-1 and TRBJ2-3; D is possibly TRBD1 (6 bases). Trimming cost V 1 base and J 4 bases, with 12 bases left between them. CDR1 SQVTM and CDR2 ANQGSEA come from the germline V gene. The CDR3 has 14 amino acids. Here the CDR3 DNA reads TGCAGCGTTGAAGGAACAGGGAGAGCAGATACGCAGTATTTT. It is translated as CSVEGTGRADTQYF.

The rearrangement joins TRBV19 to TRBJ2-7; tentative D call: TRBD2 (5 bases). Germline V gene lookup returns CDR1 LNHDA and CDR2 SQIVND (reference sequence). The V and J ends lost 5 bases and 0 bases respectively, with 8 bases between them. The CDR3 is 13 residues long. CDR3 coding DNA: TGTGCCAGTAGTGTCGGGAACTCCTACGAGCAGTACTTC. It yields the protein CASSVGNSYEQYF.

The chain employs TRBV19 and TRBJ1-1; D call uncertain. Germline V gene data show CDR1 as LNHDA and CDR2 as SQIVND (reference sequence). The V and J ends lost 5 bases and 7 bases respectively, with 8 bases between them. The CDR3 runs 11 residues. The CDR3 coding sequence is TGTGCCAGTAGTTTATTGTATGAAGCTTTCTTT. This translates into CASSLLYEAFF.

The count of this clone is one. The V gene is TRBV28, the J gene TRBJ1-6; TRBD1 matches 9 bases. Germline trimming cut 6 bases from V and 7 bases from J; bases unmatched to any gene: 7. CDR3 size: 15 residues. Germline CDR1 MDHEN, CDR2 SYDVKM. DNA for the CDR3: TGTGCCAGCAGACCCCACAGGGGGCTAAATTCACCCCTCCACTTT. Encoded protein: CASRPHRGLNSPLHF.

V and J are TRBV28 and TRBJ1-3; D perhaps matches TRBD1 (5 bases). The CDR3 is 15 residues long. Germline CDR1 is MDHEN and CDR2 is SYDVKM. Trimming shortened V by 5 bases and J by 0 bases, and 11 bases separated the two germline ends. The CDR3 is CASSPGLISGNTIYF. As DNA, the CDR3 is TGTGCCAGCAGTCCAGGGCTGATCTCTGGAAACACCATATATTTT.